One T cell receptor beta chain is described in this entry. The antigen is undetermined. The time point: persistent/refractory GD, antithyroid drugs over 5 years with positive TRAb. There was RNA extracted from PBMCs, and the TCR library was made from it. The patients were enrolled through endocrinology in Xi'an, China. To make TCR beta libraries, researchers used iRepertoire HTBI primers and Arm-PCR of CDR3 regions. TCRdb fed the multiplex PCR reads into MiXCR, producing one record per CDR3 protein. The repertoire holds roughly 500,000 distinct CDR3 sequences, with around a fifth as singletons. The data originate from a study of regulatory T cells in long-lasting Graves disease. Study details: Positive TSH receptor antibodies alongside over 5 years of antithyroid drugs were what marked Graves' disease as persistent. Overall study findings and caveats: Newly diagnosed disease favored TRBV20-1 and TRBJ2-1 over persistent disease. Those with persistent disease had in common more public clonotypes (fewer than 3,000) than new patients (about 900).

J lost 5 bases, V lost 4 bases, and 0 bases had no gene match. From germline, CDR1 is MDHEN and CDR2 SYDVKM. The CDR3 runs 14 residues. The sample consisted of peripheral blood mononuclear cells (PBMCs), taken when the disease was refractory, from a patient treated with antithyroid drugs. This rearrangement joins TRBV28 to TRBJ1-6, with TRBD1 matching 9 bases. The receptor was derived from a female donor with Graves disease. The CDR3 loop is CASSYRGHNSPLHF. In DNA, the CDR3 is TGTGCCAGCAGTTACAGGGGGCATAATTCACCCCTCCACTTT.